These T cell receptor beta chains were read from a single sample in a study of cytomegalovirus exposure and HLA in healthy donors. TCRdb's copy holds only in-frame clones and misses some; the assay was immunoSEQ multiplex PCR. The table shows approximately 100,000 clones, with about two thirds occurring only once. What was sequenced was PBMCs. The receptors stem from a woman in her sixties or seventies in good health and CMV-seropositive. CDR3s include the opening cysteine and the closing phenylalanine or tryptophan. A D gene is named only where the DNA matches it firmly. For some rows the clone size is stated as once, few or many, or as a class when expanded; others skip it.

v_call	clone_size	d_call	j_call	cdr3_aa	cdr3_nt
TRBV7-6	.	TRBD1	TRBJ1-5	CASSPGQGTHQPQHF	TGTGCCAGCAGTCCGGGACAGGGCACTCATCAGCCCCAGCATTTT
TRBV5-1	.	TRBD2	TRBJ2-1	CASSLYGTRTDEQFF	TGCGCCAGCAGCCTCTACGGGACTAGGACCGATGAGCAGTTCTTC
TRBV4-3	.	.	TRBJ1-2	CASSRDIGGGYTF	TGCGCCAGCAGCCGGGACATCGGCGGAGGCTACACCTTC
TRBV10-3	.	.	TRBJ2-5	CAISVRGGQRSQETQYF	TGTGCCATCAGTGTCCGGGGGGGACAGAGATCCCAAGAGACCCAGTACTTC
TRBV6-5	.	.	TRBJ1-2	CASSYRSSYGYTF	TGTGCCAGCAGTTACCGAAGTAGTTATGGCTACACCTTC
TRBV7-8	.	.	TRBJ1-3	CASTEGVYSGNTIYF	TGTGCCTCTACAGAGGGCGTCTACTCTGGAAACACCATATATTTT
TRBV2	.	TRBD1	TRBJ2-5	CASRLPGQSQETQYF	TGTGCCAGCAGACTACCGGGACAGAGCCAAGAGACCCAGTACTTC
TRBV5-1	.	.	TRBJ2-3	CASRGSGSPTKDTQYF	TGCGCCAGCAGAGGTTCCGGGAGCCCCACGAAGGATACGCAGTATTTT
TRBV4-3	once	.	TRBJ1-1	CASSQDFKLNTEAFF	TGCGCCAGCAGCCAAGATTTCAAATTGAACACTGAAGCTTTCTTT
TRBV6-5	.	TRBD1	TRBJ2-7	CASSYSDRGSYEQYF	TGTGCCAGCAGTTACTCGGACAGGGGTTCCTACGAGCAGTACTTC
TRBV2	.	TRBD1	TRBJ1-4	CASSVDRAVSEKLFF	TGTGCCAGCAGTGTAGACAGGGCAGTTTCTGAAAAACTGTTTTTT
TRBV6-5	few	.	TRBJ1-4	CASSRGATNEKLFF	TGTGCCAGCAGCCGGGGAGCAACTAATGAAAAACTGTTTTTT
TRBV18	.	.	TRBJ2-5	CASSPSGIWETQYF	TGTGCCAGCTCACCTTCAGGGATCTGGGAGACCCAGTACTTC
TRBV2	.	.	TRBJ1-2	CASYRLSFYGYTF	TGTGCCAGCTACAGGCTTTCTTTCTATGGCTACACCTTC
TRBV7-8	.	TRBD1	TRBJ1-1	CASSARQGGLLNTEAFF	TGTGCCAGCAGCGCCCGACAGGGGGGGCTCCTGAACACTGAAGCTTTCTTT
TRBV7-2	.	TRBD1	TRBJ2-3	CASRDRGTDTQYF	TGTGCCAGCAGAGACAGGGGTACAGATACGCAGTATTTT
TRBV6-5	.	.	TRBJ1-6	CASSYFTGTNSPLHF	TGTGCCAGCAGTTACTTTACAGGGACGAATTCACCCCTCCACTTT
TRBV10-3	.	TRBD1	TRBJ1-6	CAISDTGDSPLHF	TGTGCCATCAGTGATACAGGGGATTCACCCCTCCACTTT
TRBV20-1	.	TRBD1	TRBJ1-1	CSARDSTEAFF	TGCAGTGCGAGGGACAGCACTGAAGCTTTCTTT
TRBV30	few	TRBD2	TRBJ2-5	CAWSPAGEETQYF	TGTGCCTGGAGTCCAGCGGGAGAAGAGACCCAGTACTTC
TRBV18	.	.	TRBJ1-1	CASSPGGSTEAFF	TGTGCCAGCTCACCGGGAGGGAGCACTGAAGCTTTCTTT
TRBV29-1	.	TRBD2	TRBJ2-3	CSASTSGSDTQYF	TGCAGCGCGTCGACTAGCGGATCAGATACGCAGTATTTT
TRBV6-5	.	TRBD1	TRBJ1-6	CASSYFGTGNSPLHF	TGTGCCAGCAGTTACTTTGGGACAGGGAATTCACCCCTCCACTTT
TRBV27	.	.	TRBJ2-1	CASSRYNEQFF	TGTGCCAGCTCTAGATACAATGAGCAGTTCTTC
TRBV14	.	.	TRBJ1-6	CASSHPAGEVRRYSPLHF	TGTGCCAGCAGCCACCCGGCGGGGGAGGTCCGAAGATATTCACCCCTCCACTTT
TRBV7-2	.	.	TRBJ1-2	CASSLVQGRVGYGYTF	TGTGCCAGCAGCTTAGTTCAGGGTAGGGTAGGCTATGGCTACACCTTC
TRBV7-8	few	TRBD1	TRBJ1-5	CASGYGQGANQPQHF	TGTGCCAGCGGTTACGGACAGGGGGCGAATCAGCCCCAGCATTTT
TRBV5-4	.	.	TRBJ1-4	CASSLRGTTNEKLFF	TGTGCCAGCAGCTTGCGGGGGACAACTAATGAAAAACTGTTTTTT
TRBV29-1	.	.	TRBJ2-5	CSASSVGGQETQYF	TGCAGCGCCAGTAGCGTGGGGGGACAAGAGACCCAGTACTTC
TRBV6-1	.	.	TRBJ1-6	CASSTDAGVSPLHF	TGTGCCAGCAGCACGGACGCCGGGGTTTCACCCCTCCACTTT
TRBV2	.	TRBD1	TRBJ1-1	CASSPDRGEAFF	TGTGCCAGCAGCCCAGACAGGGGTGAAGCTTTCTTT
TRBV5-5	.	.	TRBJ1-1	CASSFHGDTEAFF	TGTGCCAGCAGCTTCCACGGGGACACTGAAGCTTTCTTT
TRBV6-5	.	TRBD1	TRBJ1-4	CASSTQGWGEKLFF	TGTGCCAGCAGTACACAGGGGTGGGGTGAAAAACTGTTTTTT
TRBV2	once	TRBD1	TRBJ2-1	CASKKQGSSYNEQFF	TGTGCCAGCAAAAAACAGGGGAGCTCCTACAATGAGCAGTTCTTC
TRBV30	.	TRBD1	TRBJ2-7	CAWGRGQGSYEQYF	TGTGCCTGGGGGAGGGGACAGGGCTCCTACGAGCAGTACTTC
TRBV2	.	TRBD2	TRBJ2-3	CASILAGGGGDTQYF	TGTGCCAGCATCCTAGCGGGGGGCGGGGGAGATACGCAGTATTTT
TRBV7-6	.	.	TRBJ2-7	CASSAPSDEQYF	TGTGCCAGCAGCGCCCCGAGCGACGAGCAGTACTTC
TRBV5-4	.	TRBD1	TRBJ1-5	CASSLGQGSNQPQHF	TGTGCCAGCAGCTTGGGACAGGGAAGCAATCAGCCCCAGCATTTT
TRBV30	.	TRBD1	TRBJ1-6	CACWTGREPLHF	TGTGCCTGCTGGACAGGGCGGGAACCCCTCCACTTT
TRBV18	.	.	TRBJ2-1	CASSPGEAYNEQFF	TGTGCCAGCTCACCCGGGGAGGCTTACAATGAGCAGTTCTTC
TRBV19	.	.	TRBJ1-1	CATRGNTEAFF	TGTGCCACCCGGGGGAACACTGAAGCTTTCTTT
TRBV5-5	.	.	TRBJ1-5	CASSLSGIIGQPQHF	TGTGCCAGCAGCTTGAGCGGGATCATCGGTCAGCCCCAGCATTTT
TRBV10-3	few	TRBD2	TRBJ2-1	CAIRARAGEAYNEQFF	TGTGCCATCAGGGCCCGGGCGGGGGAGGCCTACAATGAGCAGTTCTTC
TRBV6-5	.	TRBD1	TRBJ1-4	CASSYTGQGNEKLFF	TGTGCCAGCAGTTACACGGGACAGGGGAATGAAAAACTGTTTTTT
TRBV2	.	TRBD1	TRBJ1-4	CASTLSSSGGANEKLFF	TGTGCCAGCACCCTGAGTAGCTCAGGGGGCGCGAATGAAAAACTGTTTTTT
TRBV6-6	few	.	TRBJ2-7	CASSLMQGLGEQYF	TGTGCCAGCAGTCTGATGCAGGGGTTGGGCGAGCAGTACTTC